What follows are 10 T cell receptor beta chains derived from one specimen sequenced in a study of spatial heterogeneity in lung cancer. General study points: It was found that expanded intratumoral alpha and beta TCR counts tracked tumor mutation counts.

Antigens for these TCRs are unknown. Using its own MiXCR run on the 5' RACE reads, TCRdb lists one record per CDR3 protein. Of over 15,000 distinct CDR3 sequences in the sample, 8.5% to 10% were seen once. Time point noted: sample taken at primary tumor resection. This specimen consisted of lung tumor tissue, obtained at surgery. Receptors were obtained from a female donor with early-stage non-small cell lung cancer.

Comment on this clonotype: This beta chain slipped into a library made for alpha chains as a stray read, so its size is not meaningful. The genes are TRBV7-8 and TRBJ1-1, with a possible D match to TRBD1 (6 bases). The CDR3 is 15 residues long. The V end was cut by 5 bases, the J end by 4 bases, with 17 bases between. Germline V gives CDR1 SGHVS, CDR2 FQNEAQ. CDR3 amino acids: CASSPDGTLATEAFF. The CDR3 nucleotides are TGTGCCAGCAGCCCCGATGGGACATTAGCCACTGAAGCTTTCTTT.

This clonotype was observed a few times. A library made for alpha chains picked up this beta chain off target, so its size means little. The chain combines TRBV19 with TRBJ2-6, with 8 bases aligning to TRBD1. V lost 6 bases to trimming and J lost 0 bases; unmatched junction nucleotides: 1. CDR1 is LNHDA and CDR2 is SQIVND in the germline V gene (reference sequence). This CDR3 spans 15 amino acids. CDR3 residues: CASRGQGSGANVLTF. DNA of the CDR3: TGTGCCAGTAGAGGACAGGGCTCTGGGGCCAACGTCCTGACTTTC.

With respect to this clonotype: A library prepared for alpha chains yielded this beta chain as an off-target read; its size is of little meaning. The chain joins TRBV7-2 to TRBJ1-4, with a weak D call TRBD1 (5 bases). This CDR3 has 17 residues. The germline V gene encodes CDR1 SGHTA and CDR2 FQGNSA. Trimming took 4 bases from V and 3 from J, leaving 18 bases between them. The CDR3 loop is CASSSTGGRVANEKLFF. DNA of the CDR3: TGTGCCAGCAGCTCCACCGGGGGTAGGGTGGCTAATGAAAAACTGTTTTTT.

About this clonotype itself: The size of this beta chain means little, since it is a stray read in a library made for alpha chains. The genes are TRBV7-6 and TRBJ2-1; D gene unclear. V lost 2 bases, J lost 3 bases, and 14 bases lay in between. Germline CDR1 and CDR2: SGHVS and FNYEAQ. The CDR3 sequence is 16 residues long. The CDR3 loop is CASSLKSGGDYNEQFF. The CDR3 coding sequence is TGTGCCAGCAGCTTAAAGTCAGGTGGTGACTACAATGAGCAGTTCTTC.

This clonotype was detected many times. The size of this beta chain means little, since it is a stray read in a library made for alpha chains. The CDR3 sequence: CASSQVSGVEAFF. The CDR3 DNA follows: TGTGCCAGCAGCCAAGTTTCCGGGGTAGAAGCTTTCTTT. V usage is TRBV3-1 and J usage is TRBJ1-1; D unresolved. V was shortened by 1 base and J by 8 bases, with 11 bases between the two germline ends. The CDR3 is made up of 13 amino acids. Per the germline V gene, CDR1 is LGHDT and CDR2 is YNNKEL (reference sequence).

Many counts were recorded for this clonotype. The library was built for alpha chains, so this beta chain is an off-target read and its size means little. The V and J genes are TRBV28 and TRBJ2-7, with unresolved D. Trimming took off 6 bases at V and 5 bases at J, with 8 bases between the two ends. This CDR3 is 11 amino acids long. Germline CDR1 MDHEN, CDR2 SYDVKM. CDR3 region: CASRGFDEQYF. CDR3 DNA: TGTGCCAGCAGGGGTTTCGACGAGCAGTACTTC.

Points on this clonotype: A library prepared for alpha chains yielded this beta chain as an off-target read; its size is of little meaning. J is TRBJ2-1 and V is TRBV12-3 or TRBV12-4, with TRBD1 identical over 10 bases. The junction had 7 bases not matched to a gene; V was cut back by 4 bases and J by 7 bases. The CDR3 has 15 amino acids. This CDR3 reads CASSWGQGKGNEQFF. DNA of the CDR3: TGTGCCAGCAGTTGGGGACAGGGGAAGGGAAATGAGCAGTTCTTC.

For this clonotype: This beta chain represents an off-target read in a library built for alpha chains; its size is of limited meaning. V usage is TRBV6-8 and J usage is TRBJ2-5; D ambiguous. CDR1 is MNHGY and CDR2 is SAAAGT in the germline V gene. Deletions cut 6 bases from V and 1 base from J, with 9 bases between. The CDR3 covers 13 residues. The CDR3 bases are TGTGCCAGCAGCCTAGGAACCCAAGAGACCCAGTACTTC. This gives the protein CASSLGTQETQYF.

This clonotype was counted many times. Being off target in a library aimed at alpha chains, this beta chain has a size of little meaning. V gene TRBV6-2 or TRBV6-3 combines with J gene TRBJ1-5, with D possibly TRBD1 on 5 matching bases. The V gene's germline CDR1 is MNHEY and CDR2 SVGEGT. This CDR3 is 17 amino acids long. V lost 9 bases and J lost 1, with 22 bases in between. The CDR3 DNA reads TGTGCCAGTACCGCGGGGCCCTTAAGGCTGAGCAATCAGCCCCAGCATTTT. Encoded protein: CASTAGPLRLSNQPQHF.

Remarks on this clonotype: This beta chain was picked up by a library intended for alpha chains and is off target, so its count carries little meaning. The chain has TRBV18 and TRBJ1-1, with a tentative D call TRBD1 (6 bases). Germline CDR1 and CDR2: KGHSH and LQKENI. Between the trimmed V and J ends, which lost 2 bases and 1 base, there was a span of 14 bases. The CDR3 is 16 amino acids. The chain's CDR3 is CASSPSLLGANTEAFF. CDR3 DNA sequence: TGTGCCAGCTCACCATCTCTCTTGGGGGCGAACACTGAAGCTTTCTTT.